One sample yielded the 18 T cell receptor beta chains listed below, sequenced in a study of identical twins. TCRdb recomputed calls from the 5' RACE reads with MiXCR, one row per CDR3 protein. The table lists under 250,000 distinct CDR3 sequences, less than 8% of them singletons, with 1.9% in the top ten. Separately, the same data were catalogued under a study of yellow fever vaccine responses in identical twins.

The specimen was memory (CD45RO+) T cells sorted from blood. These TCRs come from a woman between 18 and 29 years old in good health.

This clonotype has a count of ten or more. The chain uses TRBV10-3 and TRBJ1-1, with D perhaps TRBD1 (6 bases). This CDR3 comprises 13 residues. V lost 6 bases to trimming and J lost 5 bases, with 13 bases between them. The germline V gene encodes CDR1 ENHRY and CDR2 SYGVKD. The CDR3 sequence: CAIRNREGTEAFF. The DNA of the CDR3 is TGTGCCATCAGGAACAGGGAAGGGACTGAAGCTTTCTTT.

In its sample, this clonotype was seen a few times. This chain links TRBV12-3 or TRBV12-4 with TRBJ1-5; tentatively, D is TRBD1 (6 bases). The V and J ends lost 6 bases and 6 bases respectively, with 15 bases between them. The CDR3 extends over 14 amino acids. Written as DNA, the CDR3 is TGTGCCAGCAGGACGGGGGGGGGCGTTCAGCCCCAGCATTTT. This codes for CASRTGGGVQPQHF.

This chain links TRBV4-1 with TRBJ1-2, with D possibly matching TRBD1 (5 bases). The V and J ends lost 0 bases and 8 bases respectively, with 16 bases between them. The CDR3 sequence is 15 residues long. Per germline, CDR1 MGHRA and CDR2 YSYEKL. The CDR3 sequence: CASSQERDRYFGYTF. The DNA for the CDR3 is TGCGCCAGCAGCCAAGAAAGGGACCGCTATTTCGGCTACACCTTC.

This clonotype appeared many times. DNA of the CDR3: TGTGCCAGCAGTCCCCAAACAGGGAGTTACGAGCAGTACTTC. Its translation: CASSPQTGSYEQYF. This chain connects TRBV12-3 or TRBV12-4 to TRBJ2-7; maybe TRBD1 (6 bases). The V gene lost 5 bases and the J gene lost 4 bases, with 15 bases spanning the gap. The CDR3 has 14 amino acids.

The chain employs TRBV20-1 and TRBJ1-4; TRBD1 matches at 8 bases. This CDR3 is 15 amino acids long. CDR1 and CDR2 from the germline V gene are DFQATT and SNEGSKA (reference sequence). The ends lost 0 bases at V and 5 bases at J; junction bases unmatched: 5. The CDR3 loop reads CSARDPGQANEKLFF. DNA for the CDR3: TGCAGTGCTAGAGATCCGGGACAGGCGAATGAAAAACTGTTTTTT.

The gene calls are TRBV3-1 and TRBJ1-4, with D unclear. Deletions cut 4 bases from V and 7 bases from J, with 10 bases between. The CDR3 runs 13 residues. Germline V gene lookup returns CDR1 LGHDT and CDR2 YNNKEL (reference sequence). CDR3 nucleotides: TGTGCCAGCAGCCGGAGCAGTGGTGAAAAACTGTTTTTT. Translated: CASSRSSGEKLFF.

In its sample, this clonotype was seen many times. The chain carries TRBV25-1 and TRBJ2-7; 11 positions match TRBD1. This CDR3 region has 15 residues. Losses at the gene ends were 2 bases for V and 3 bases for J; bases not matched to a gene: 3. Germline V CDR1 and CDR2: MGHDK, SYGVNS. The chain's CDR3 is CASSEPGTGGYEQYF. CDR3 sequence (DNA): TGTGCCAGCAGTGAACCCGGGACAGGGGGCTACGAGCAGTACTTC.

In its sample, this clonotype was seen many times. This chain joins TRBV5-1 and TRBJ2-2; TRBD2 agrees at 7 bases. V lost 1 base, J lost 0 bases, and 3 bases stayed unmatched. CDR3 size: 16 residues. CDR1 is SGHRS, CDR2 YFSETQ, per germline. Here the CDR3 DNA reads TGCGCCAGCAGCTTGATCGCGGGGGCGAACACCGGGGAGCTGTTTTTT. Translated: CASSLIAGANTGELFF.

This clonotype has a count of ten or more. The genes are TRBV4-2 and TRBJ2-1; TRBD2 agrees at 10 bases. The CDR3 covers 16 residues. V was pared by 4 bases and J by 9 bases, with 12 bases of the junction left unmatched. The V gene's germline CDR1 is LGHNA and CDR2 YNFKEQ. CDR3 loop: CASSRPASGSSTEQFF. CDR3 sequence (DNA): TGTGCCAGCAGCCGGCCAGCTAGCGGGAGTTCAACTGAGCAGTTCTTC.

The CDR3 here is CSAREGGGETQYF. The CDR3 coding sequence is TGCAGTGCTAGAGAGGGCGGAGGAGAGACCCAGTACTTC. J is TRBJ2-5 and V is TRBV20-1; TRBD2 is a possible D gene (5 bases). This CDR3 is built from 13 residues. V gave up 0 bases and J gave up 4 bases, with 9 bases separating them. The germline CDR1 and CDR2 sequences are DFQATT and SNEGSKA (reference sequence).

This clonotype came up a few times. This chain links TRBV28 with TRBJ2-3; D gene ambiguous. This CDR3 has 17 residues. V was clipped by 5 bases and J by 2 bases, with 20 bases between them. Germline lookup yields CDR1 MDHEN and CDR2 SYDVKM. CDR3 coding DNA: TGTGCCAGCAGTATGACTGGCACAACACCTCTCACAGATACGCAGTATTTT. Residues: CASSMTGTTPLTDTQYF.

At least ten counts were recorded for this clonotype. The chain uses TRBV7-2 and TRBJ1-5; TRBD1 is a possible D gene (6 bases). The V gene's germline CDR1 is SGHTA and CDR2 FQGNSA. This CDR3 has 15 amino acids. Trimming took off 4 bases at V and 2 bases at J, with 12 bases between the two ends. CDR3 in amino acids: CASSYRDVGNQPQHF. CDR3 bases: TGTGCCAGCAGCTACAGGGACGTTGGCAATCAGCCCCAGCATTTT.

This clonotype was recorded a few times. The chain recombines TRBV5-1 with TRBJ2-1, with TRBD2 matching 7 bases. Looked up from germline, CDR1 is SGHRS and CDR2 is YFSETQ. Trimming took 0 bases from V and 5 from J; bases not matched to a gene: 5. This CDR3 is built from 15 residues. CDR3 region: CASSLVGGTHNEQFF. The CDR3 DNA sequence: TGCGCCAGCAGCTTGGTCGGGGGGACTCACAATGAGCAGTTCTTC. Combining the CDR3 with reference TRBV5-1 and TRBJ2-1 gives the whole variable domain KAGVTQTPRYLIKTRGQQVTLSCSPISGHRSVSWYQQTPGQGLQFLFEYFSETQRNKGNFPGRFSGRQFSNSRSEMNVSTLELGDSALYLCASSLVGGTHNEQFFGPGTRLTVL.

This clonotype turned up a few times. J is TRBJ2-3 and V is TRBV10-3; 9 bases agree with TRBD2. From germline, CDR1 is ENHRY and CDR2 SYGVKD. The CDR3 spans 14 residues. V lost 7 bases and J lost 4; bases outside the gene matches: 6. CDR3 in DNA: TGTGCCATCACCCGACTAGCGGCCTCAGATACGCAGTATTTT. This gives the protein CAITRLAASDTQYF.

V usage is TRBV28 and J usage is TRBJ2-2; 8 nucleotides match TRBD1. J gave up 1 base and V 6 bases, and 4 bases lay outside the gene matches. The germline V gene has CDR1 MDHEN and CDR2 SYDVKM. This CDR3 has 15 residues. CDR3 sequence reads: CASSRGRRNTGELFF. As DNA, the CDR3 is TGTGCCAGCAGCAGGGGGCGAAGGAACACCGGGGAGCTGTTTTTT. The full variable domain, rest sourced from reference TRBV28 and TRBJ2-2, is DVKVTQSSRYLVKRTGEKVFLECVQDMDHENMFWYRQDPGLGLRLIYFSYDVKMKEKGDIPEGYSVSREKKERFSLILESASTNQTSMYLCASSRGRRNTGELFFGEGSRLTVL.

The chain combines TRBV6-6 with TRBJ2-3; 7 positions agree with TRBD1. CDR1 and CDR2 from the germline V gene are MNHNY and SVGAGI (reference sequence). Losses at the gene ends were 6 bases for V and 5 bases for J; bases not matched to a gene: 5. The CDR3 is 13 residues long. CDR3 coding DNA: TGTGCCAGCAGAATTACAGGGGTAGATACGCAGTATTTT. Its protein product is CASRITGVDTQYF.

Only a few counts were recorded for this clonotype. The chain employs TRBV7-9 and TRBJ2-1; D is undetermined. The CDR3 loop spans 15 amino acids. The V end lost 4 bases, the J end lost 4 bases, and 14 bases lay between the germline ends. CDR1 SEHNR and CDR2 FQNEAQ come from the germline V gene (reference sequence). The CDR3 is CASSSVWARYNEQFF. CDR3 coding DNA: TGTGCCAGCAGCTCTGTGTGGGCCAGATACAATGAGCAGTTCTTC.

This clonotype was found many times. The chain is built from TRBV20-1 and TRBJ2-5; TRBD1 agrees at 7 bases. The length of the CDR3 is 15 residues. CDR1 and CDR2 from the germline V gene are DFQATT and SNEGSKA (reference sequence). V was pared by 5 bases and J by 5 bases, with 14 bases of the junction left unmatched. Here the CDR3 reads CSARKPGGSVETQYF. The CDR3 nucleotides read TGCAGTGCTCGAAAACCAGGGGGATCGGTTGAGACCCAGTACTTC.